The sample holds a few counts of the clone carrying this TCR beta chain. PCR was performed using 60 Vbeta and 13 Jbeta primers. Measured with immunoSEQ multiplex PCR; TCRdb has only the in-frame clones, and not every one. Of around 140,000 clones in the sample, around a tenth were seen once. The sample comes from a study of cytomegalovirus exposure and HLA in healthy donors. This CDR3 comprises 15 residues. Germline V gene lookup returns CDR1 MDHEN and CDR2 SYDVKM. After removal of 5 bases from V and 2 bases from J, the junction contained 6 bases not matched to a gene. Sequenced sample: PBMCs. This TCR was recovered from a man in his fifties in good health and CMV-seronegative. This chain links TRBV28 with TRBJ2-5; 9 bases fit TRBD2. The CDR3 sequence: CASSRSGRGQETQYF. CDR3 nucleotides: TGTGCCAGCAGTCGTAGCGGGAGAGGGCAAGAGACCCAGTACTTC.